The 27 T cell receptor beta chains given below trace back to one sample, sequenced in a study of T-cell reconstitution after alpha-beta-depleted transplantation in children. Unique molecular identifiers tagged the TCRbeta library. TCRdb redid the calling of the PCR reads with MiXCR, one entry per CDR3 protein. The sample contains about 580,000 distinct CDR3 sequences, roughly 27% of which appear only once. The sequenced sample was PBMCs, obtained before TCRalphabeta/CD19-depleted stem cell transplant. These receptors came from a boy in the first two years of life with Wiskott-Aldrich syndrome, due to receive a stem cell transplant.

The chain couples TRBV5-1 to TRBJ2-3; TRBD1 agrees at 9 bases. Looked up from germline, CDR1 is SGHRS and CDR2 is YFSETQ. Germline trimming cut 7 bases from V and 3 bases from J; bases unmatched to any gene: 6. The CDR3 runs to 14 residues. The CDR3 DNA reads as TGCGCCAGCGCTAACGGACAGGGGACAGATACGCAGTATTTT. Translated: CASANGQGTDTQYF.

This clonotype was detected a few times. V gene TRBV20-1 combines with J gene TRBJ2-2; D might be TRBD1 or TRBD2, each matching 6 bases. This CDR3 comprises 16 residues. The germline gives CDR1 DFQATT, CDR2 SNEGSKA (reference sequence). V was cut by 7 bases and J by 0 bases, with 18 bases left in between. CDR3 residues: CSVPPTGAANTGELFF. The CDR3 coding sequence is TGCAGTGTCCCCCCGACGGGGGCGGCGAACACCGGGGAGCTGTTTTTT.

V usage is TRBV16 and J usage is TRBJ2-1; D possibly corresponds to TRBD2 (6 bases). CDR1 and CDR2 (germline): KGHSY, FQNENV. This CDR3 is 16 amino acids long. The V end was cut by 4 bases, the J end by 7 bases, with 20 bases between. This chain's CDR3 is CASSLRAAGLSNEQFF. CDR3 nucleotides: TGTGCCAGCAGCCTCAGGGCAGCGGGCCTCTCGAATGAGCAGTTCTTC.

This chain connects TRBV5-1 to TRBJ2-1, with a tentative D call TRBD1 (6 bases). V dropped 4 bases and J dropped 5 bases, with 16 bases sitting between them. Germline assignment: CDR1 SGHRS and CDR2 YFSETQ. This CDR3 spans 15 amino acids. DNA of the CDR3: TGCGCCAGCAGCCTAAGACAGGCTCGTAACAATGAGCAGTTCTTC. It is translated as CASSLRQARNNEQFF.

The chain is built from TRBV11-1 and TRBJ2-3; 9 nucleotides align to TRBD2. J was trimmed by 5 bases and V by 5 bases; bases with no gene match: 8. The CDR3 has 15 amino acids. Germline assignment: CDR1 SGHAT and CDR2 FQDESV (reference sequence). The DNA of the CDR3 is TGTGCCAGCAGCCAGTCCGGGACTAGCCTAGATACGCAGTATTTT. Encoded protein: CASSQSGTSLDTQYF.

The chain recombines TRBV12-3 or TRBV12-4 with TRBJ2-1, with a weak D call TRBD1 (6 bases). The CDR3 spans 13 residues. The V gene lost 6 bases and the J gene lost 5 bases, with 11 bases spanning the gap. The CDR3, as DNA: TGTGCCAGCAGGGCCCCAGGGGACAATGAGCAGTTCTTC. This encodes CASRAPGDNEQFF.

This chain links TRBV20-1 with TRBJ2-1, with TRBD1 identical over 7 bases. The trim removed 3 bases at V and 0 bases at J, leaving 8 bases unmatched. The CDR3 totals 16 residues. Germline assignment: CDR1 DFQATT and CDR2 SNEGSKA (reference sequence). Here the CDR3 DNA reads TGCAGTGCTAGGCCCCCGACAGGGAGCTCCTACAATGAGCAGTTCTTC. Translating gives CSARPPTGSSYNEQFF.

The chain employs TRBV20-1 and TRBJ2-3; the match to TRBD1 covers 7 bases. CDR3 length: 17 amino acids. Germline CDR1 and CDR2: DFQATT and SNEGSKA (reference sequence). Trimming removed 5 bases from V and 0 bases from J; junction bases left unmatched: 14. CDR3 DNA: TGCAGTGCTGGCTGGGACAGATTCCTTGCTAGCACAGATACGCAGTATTTT. Its protein product is CSAGWDRFLASTDTQYF.

V gene TRBV4-2 combines with J gene TRBJ2-7; 10 bases agree with TRBD1. The length of the CDR3 is 18 residues. The ends lost 2 bases at V and 4 bases at J; junction bases unmatched: 14. The germline V gene has CDR1 LGHNA and CDR2 YNFKEQ. CDR3 loop: CASSQLGTGEFRLYEQYF. The DNA of the CDR3 is TGTGCCAGCAGCCAACTCGGGACAGGGGAATTCCGCCTTTACGAGCAGTACTTC.

The CDR3, as DNA: TGTGCCAGCAGTTCGTCGGTAGGGGGCTGGGGCACCGGGGAGCTGTTTTTT. This translates into CASSSSVGGWGTGELFF. This chain joins TRBV12-3 or TRBV12-4 and TRBJ2-2; TRBD1 agrees at 7 bases. The CDR3 consists of 17 residues. V dropped 4 bases and J dropped 4; count of bases not matched to a gene: 12.

This chain joins TRBV10-3 and TRBJ2-5, with 7 bases aligning to TRBD2. The CDR3 runs to 13 residues. The ends lost 11 bases at V and 5 bases at J; junction bases unmatched: 11. Germline lookup yields CDR1 ENHRY and CDR2 SYGVKD. The CDR3 protein is CAVKGTSVETQYF. The CDR3 DNA reads as TGTGCCGTCAAGGGCACTAGCGTTGAGACCCAGTACTTC.

The chain uses TRBV20-1 and TRBJ1-4; no reliable D call. There are 13 residues in the CDR3. Germline V CDR1 and CDR2: DFQATT, SNEGSKA (reference sequence). Trimming left V 3 bases short and J 5 bases short, with 10 bases between. The CDR3 protein is CSARVLPNEKLFF. CDR3 in DNA: TGCAGTGCTAGGGTCCTACCCAATGAAAAACTGTTTTTT.

This chain connects TRBV9 to TRBJ2-5, with D tentatively TRBD1 (6 bases). The germline CDR1 and CDR2 sequences are SGDLS and YYNGEE. The CDR3 is 16 amino acids. The V and J ends lost 0 bases and 0 bases respectively, with 12 bases between them. The chain's CDR3 is CASSVGPTGNQETQYF. The CDR3 coding sequence is TGTGCCAGCAGCGTAGGTCCTACAGGGAACCAAGAGACCCAGTACTTC.

This clonotype has only a few counts. The chain couples TRBV4-1 to TRBJ2-2, with 7 bases aligning to TRBD1. V was clipped by 3 bases and J by 5 bases; unmatched bases: 6. The CDR3 totals 15 residues. CDR1 MGHRA and CDR2 YSYEKL come from the germline V gene. CDR3: CASSHPAQGTGELFF. The CDR3 DNA reads as TGCGCCAGCAGCCATCCAGCACAGGGGACCGGGGAGCTGTTTTTT.

The V call is TRBV6-5, the J call TRBJ1-1; weak D call: TRBD1 (5 bases). V shed 4 bases and J shed 8 bases, with 14 bases lying between them. Germline V gene data show CDR1 as MNHEY and CDR2 as SVGAGI. The CDR3 runs 13 residues. The CDR3 loop reads CASSWGEGTEAFF. DNA of the CDR3: TGTGCCAGCAGTTGGGGGGAAGGGACGGAAGCTTTCTTT.

This chain uses TRBV20-1 with TRBJ1-5, with D perhaps matching TRBD1 (5 bases). This CDR3 has 12 residues. Deletions cut 5 bases from V and 7 bases from J, with 12 bases between. Germline V gene lookup returns CDR1 DFQATT and CDR2 SNEGSKA (reference sequence). In nucleotides, the CDR3 is TGCAGTGCTCAGGGAGCTGGACAGCCCCAGCATTTT. Its translation is CSAQGAGQPQHF.

This clonotype was picked up one time. The V and J genes are TRBV4-1 and TRBJ1-3; D possibly corresponds to TRBD1 (5 bases). Looked up from germline, CDR1 is MGHRA and CDR2 is YSYEKL. This CDR3 region has 15 residues. Trimming left V 3 bases short and J 1 base short, with 10 bases between. CDR3 residues: CASSHPGHSGNTIYF. CDR3 coding DNA: TGCGCCAGCAGCCACCCAGGGCATTCTGGAAACACCATATATTTT.

This clonotype turned up a few times. The J gene is TRBJ2-7, the V gene TRBV28; tentative D call: TRBD2 (7 bases). The V end was cut by 2 bases, the J end by 4 bases, with 15 bases between. CDR1 is MDHEN, CDR2 SYDVKM, per germline. The CDR3 extends over 15 amino acids. The CDR3 region has the DNA TGTGCCAGCAGTTTACCCAGGACAGCGGGGTACGAGCAGTACTTC. Translated, it gives CASSLPRTAGYEQYF. Full variable domain (missing parts from reference TRBV28 and TRBJ2-7): DVKVTQSSRYLVKRTGEKVFLECVQDMDHENMFWYRQDPGLGLRLIYFSYDVKMKEKGDIPEGYSVSREKKERFSLILESASTNQTSMYLCASSLPRTAGYEQYFGPGTRLTVT.

This clonotype was counted between two and nine times. V gene TRBV6-1 combines with J gene TRBJ1-5; D remains unclear. The germline CDR1 and CDR2 sequences are MNHNS and SASEGT. CDR3 length equals 14 residues. The ends were cut back, 4 bases at V and 3 bases at J, with 10 bases in the middle. The CDR3 coding sequence is TGTGCCAGCAGTGTAAGGGTATTCAATCAGCCCCAGCATTTT. Encoded protein: CASSVRVFNQPQHF.

A few counts support this clonotype. The chain uses TRBV5-1 and TRBJ2-3; D not resolved. Germline V lookup: CDR1 SGHRS, CDR2 YFSETQ. Trimming shortened V by 0 bases and J by 6 bases, and 14 bases separated the two germline ends. The CDR3 has 15 residues. The CDR3 region has the DNA TGCGCCAGCAGCTTGGGTGGGCATGTCGGCGATACGCAGTATTTT. Protein product: CASSLGGHVGDTQYF. Filled out from reference TRBV5-1 and TRBJ2-3, the complete variable domain reads KAGVTQTPRYLIKTRGQQVTLSCSPISGHRSVSWYQQTPGQGLQFLFEYFSETQRNKGNFPGRFSGRQFSNSRSEMNVSTLELGDSALYLCASSLGGHVGDTQYFGPGTRLTVL.

The V and J genes are TRBV19 and TRBJ2-2, with no clear D. This CDR3 comprises 18 residues. V lost 6 bases and J 0 bases, leaving 20 bases between the germline ends. CDR1 LNHDA and CDR2 SQIVND come from the germline V gene (reference sequence). The CDR3 here is CASRPPLGGTANTGELFF. For the CDR3, the DNA is TGTGCCAGTAGGCCCCCACTGGGCGGAACCGCGAACACCGGGGAGCTGTTTTTT.

This clonotype was counted only a few times. The chain's CDR3 is CASSQSFLLAVYNEQFF. Here the CDR3 DNA reads TGTGCCAGCAGCCAATCCTTCCTTCTAGCGGTATACAATGAGCAGTTCTTC. The chain combines TRBV3-1 with TRBJ2-1, with 7 bases that match TRBD2. This CDR3 is 17 amino acids long. The V and J ends lost 2 bases and 4 bases, in that order; junction bases with no gene match: 11. The germline gives CDR1 LGHDT, CDR2 YNNKEL (reference sequence).

CDR3 loop: CASSARTSGRTGELFF. In DNA, the CDR3 is TGTGCCAGCAGCGCCAGGACTAGCGGGAGAACCGGGGAGCTGTTTTTT. The gene calls are TRBV7-7 and TRBJ2-2, with TRBD2 matching 13 bases. Germline CDR1 and CDR2: SSHAT and FNYEAQ (reference sequence). This CDR3 comprises 16 residues. After removal of 5 bases from V and 5 bases from J, the junction contained 5 bases not matched to a gene.

The chain recombines TRBV4-1 with TRBJ2-5; 8 bases align to TRBD2. The CDR3 is made up of 14 amino acids. CDR1 MGHRA and CDR2 YSYEKL come from the germline V gene. J gave up 4 bases and V 4 bases, and 5 bases lay outside the gene matches. CDR3 sequence reads: CASSLAGWIETQYF. CDR3 nucleotide sequence: TGCGCCAGCAGCCTAGCGGGATGGATAGAGACCCAGTACTTC.

The chain has TRBV12-3 or TRBV12-4 and TRBJ2-7; 9 nucleotides line up with TRBD2. The CDR3 has 14 residues. The V and J ends lost 8 bases and 8 bases, in that order; junction bases with no gene match: 13. CDR3: CASGGLAGWDKQYF. The CDR3 region has the DNA TGTGCCAGCGGTGGCCTAGCGGGATGGGATAAGCAGTACTTC.

The V gene is TRBV5-1, the J gene TRBJ1-3; D ambiguous. The CDR3 is made up of 15 amino acids. Per the germline V gene, CDR1 is SGHRS and CDR2 is YFSETQ. V was shortened by 1 base and J by 0 bases, with 8 bases between the two germline ends. CDR3 sequence (DNA): TGCGCCAGCAGCTTGACAGTAAGCTCTGGAAACACCATATATTTT. Amino acids: CASSLTVSSGNTIYF.

The chain recombines TRBV11-1 with TRBJ2-1; either TRBD1 or TRBD2 may fit D (5 bases each). CDR3 length equals 15 residues. With 8 bases removed from V and 2 bases from J, the gap between germline ends came to 16 bases. Looked up from germline, CDR1 is SGHAT and CDR2 is FQDESV (reference sequence). The DNA for the CDR3 is TGTGCCAGCGCCGGGGCGGCGGGCCCCTACAATGAGCAGTTCTTC. The encoded protein is CASAGAAGPYNEQFF.